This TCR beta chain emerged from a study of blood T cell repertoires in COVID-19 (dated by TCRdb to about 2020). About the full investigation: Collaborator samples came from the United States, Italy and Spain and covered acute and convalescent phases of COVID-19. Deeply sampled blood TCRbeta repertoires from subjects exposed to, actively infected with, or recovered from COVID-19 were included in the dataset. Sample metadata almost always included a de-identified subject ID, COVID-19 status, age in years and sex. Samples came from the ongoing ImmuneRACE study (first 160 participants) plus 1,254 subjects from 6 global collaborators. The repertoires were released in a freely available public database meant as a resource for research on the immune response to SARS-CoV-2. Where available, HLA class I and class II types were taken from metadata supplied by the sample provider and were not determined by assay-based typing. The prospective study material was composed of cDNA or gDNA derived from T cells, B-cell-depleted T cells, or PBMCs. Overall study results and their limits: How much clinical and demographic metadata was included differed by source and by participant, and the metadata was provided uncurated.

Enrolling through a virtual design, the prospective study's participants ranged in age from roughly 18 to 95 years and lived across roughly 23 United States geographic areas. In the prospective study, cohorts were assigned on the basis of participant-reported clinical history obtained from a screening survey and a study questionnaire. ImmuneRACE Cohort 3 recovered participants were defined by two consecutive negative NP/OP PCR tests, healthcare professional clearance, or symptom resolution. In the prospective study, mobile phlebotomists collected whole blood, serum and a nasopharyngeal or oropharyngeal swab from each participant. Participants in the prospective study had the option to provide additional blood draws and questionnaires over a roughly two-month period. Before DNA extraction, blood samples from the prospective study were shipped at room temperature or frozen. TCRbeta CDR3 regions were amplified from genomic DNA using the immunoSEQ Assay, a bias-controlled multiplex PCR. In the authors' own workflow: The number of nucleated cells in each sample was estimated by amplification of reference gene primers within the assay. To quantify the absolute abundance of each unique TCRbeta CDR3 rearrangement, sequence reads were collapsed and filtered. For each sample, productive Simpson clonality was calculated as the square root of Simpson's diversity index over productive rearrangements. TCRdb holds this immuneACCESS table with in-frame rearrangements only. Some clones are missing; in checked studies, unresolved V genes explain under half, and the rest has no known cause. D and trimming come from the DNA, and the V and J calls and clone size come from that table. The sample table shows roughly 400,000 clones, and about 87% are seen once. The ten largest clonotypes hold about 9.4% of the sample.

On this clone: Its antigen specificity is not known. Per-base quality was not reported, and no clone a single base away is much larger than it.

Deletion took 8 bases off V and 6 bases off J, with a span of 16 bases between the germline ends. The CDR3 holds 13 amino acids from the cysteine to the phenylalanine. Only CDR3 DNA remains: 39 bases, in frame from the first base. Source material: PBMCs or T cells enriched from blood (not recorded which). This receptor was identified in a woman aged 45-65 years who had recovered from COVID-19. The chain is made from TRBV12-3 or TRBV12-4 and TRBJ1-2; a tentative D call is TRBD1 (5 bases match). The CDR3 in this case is CASGGTREDGYTF. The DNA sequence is TGTGCCAGCGGGGGGACCAGGGAGGATGGCTACACCTTC.